The rows below give T cell receptor beta chains drawn from one sample of a study of technical replicates of blood from a few donors. Here immunoSEQ multiplex PCR was the method, and the copy in TCRdb shows in-frame clones only, minus some. The repertoire has more than 75,000 clones, 95% to 97% of them found once; the top ten carry approximately 0.35%. Source material: T cells isolated from PBMCs. The source is a human donor in good health. Each CDR3 is given with its conserved first and last residue. Fields, in order: V gene, J gene, D gene, CDR3 length, clone size, CDR3 protein, CDR3 DNA. D genes are given only for firm matches. Some rows mark clone size as missing; the rest say once, few, many or name a class of expanded clone.

V: TRBV28; J: TRBJ2-7; D: -; length: 15; size: -; CDR3: CASSSPRLVDYEQYF; DNA: TGTGCCAGCAGTTCCCCGCGGCTAGTTGACTACGAGCAGTACTTC
V: TRBV5-1; J: TRBJ2-7; D: TRBD2; length: 15; size: once; CDR3: CASSYLTGGSYEQYF; DNA: TGCGCCAGCAGCTACCTTACGGGAGGGTCCTACGAGCAGTACTTC
V: TRBV27; J: TRBJ2-1; D: TRBD2; length: 15; size: -; CDR3: CASSQTGTSGREQFF; DNA: TGTGCCAGCAGTCAGACCGGGACTAGCGGACGAGAGCAGTTCTTC
V: TRBV28; J: TRBJ2-1; D: TRBD2; length: 13; size: -; CDR3: CASSRSGNNEQFF; DNA: TGTGCCAGCAGCCGAAGCGGGAACAATGAGCAGTTCTTC
V: TRBV11-1; J: TRBJ1-1; D: TRBD1; length: 14; size: -; CDR3: CASSLGQVYTEAFF; DNA: TGTGCCAGCAGCCTAGGACAGGTGTACACTGAAGCTTTCTTT
V: TRBV5-4; J: TRBJ2-7; D: -; length: 14; size: -; CDR3: CASSPLTGSHEQYF; DNA: TGTGCCAGCAGCCCCCTTACAGGGTCTCACGAGCAGTACTTC
V: TRBV6-6; J: TRBJ2-2; D: -; length: 13; size: -; CDR3: CASFWGETGELFF; DNA: TGTGCCAGCTTCTGGGGGGAAACCGGGGAGCTGTTTTTT
V: TRBV9; J: TRBJ2-3; D: -; length: 16; size: -; CDR3: CASSVGGHHPTDTQYF; DNA: TGTGCCAGCAGCGTAGGAGGGCATCACCCCACAGATACGCAGTATTTT
V: TRBV7-3; J: TRBJ2-6; D: TRBD2; length: 16; size: -; CDR3: CASSPGGGAGANVLTF; DNA: TGTGCCAGCAGCCCGGGGGGAGGCGCCGGGGCCAACGTCCTGACTTTC
V: TRBV11-2; J: TRBJ2-2; D: -; length: 13; size: -; CDR3: CASSLRSTGELFF; DNA: TGTGCCAGCAGCTTAAGGAGCACCGGGGAGCTGTTTTTT
V: TRBV29-1; J: TRBJ1-1; D: -; length: 12; size: -; CDR3: CSVDGGNTEAFF; DNA: TGCAGCGTTGATGGAGGAAACACTGAAGCTTTCTTT
V: TRBV6-6; J: TRBJ2-3; D: -; length: 16; size: once; CDR3: CASSSSGAPSTDTQYF; DNA: TGTGCCAGCAGTTCATCAGGGGCCCCTAGCACAGATACGCAGTATTTT
V: TRBV30; J: TRBJ2-3; D: -; length: 12; size: -; CDR3: CAWSDRVDTQYF; DNA: TGTGCCTGGAGTGATCGGGTAGATACGCAGTATTTT
V: TRBV13; J: TRBJ1-5; D: -; length: 18; size: -; CDR3: CASSLGLRDIPSNQPQHF; DNA: TGTGCCAGCAGCTTAGGCCTGAGGGACATCCCTAGCAATCAGCCCCAGCATTTT